The text below deals with one T cell receptor beta chain. The target antigen is unknown. PCR employed 60 Vbeta and 13 Jbeta primers. Measured with immunoSEQ multiplex PCR; TCRdb has only the in-frame clones, and not every one. The profile covers about 77,000 clones, with roughly 78% appearing a single time and almost 4.5% taken by the ten largest. The record originates from a study of cytomegalovirus exposure and HLA in healthy donors. For the study at large: There were more than 350 genotyped donors. Of these, about 81% fell in the genetic ancestry cluster associated with self-reported Caucasian donors.

Study-level results: The productive fraction for most TCR beta V segments was about 90% or about 30% in an earlier analysis. With further analysis later on, most CMV-associated TCR beta chains appeared HLA-restricted.

Material: PBMCs. The clonotype originates from a man aged 35 to 55 in good health and CMV-seronegative.

CDR3 sequence (DNA): TGTGCCATCAGTGAAATATCCACCTCAGGGCCAGAGACCCAGTACTTC. Its protein is CAISEISTSGPETQYF. V gene TRBV10-3 combines with J gene TRBJ2-5; D perhaps matches TRBD1 (5 bases). The CDR3 loop spans 16 amino acids. Trimming took 3 bases from V and 4 from J, leaving 18 bases between them. Germline V gene lookup returns CDR1 ENHRY and CDR2 SYGVKD.